This TCR beta chain was retrieved from a study of neurological immune-mediated disorders. Study-wide context: The disease course was relapsing-remitting in roughly 30 and secondary progressive in 3 of the 34 multiple sclerosis patients.

Findings and limits, study-wide: The greatest degree of TCR clonal expansion was observed in HTLV-1-associated myelopathy, with the lowest in multiple sclerosis, below that of healthy controls.

A single record per CDR3 protein comes from TCRdb applying MiXCR to the 5' RACE reads. Here the sample spans 55,000 to 80,000 distinct CDR3 sequences, 4% to 5.5% being singletons. This clonotype was counted many times. Antigen specificity is unknown. The unsorted libraries originated from 2 million PBMCs that had been stored at -80 C. After removal of 1 base from V and 10 bases from J, the junction contained 6 bases not matched to a gene. The CDR3 sequence is 15 residues long. Germline V gene sequence: CDR1 SEHNR, CDR2 FQNEAQ (reference sequence). This clonotype was obtained from a woman between 45 and 65 years old with multiple sclerosis. The sequencing input was PBMCs. J is TRBJ2-1 and V is TRBV7-9; 11 bases are a match to TRBD2. Here the CDR3 reads CASSLVAGGVEEQFF. The CDR3 DNA is TGTGCCAGCAGCTTAGTAGCGGGGGGGGTAGAAGAGCAGTTCTTC.